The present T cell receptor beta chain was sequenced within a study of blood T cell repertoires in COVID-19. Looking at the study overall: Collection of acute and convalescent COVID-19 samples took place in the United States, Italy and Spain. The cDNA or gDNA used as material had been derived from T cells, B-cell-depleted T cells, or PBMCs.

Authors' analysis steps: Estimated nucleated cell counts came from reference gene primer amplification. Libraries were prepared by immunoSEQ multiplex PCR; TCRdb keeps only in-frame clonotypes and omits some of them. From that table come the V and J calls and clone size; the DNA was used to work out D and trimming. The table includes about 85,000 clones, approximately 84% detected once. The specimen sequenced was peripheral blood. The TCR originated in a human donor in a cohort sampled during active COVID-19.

CDR3 region: CASSFGVAGYTF. The CDR3 DNA follows: TGTGCCAGCAGTTTCGGGGTGGCAGGCTACACCTTC. This chain joins TRBV12-3 or TRBV12-4 and TRBJ1-2; D remains unclear. Trimming removed 3 bases at V and 8 bases at J, with 10 bases between. The CDR3 extends over 12 amino acids.